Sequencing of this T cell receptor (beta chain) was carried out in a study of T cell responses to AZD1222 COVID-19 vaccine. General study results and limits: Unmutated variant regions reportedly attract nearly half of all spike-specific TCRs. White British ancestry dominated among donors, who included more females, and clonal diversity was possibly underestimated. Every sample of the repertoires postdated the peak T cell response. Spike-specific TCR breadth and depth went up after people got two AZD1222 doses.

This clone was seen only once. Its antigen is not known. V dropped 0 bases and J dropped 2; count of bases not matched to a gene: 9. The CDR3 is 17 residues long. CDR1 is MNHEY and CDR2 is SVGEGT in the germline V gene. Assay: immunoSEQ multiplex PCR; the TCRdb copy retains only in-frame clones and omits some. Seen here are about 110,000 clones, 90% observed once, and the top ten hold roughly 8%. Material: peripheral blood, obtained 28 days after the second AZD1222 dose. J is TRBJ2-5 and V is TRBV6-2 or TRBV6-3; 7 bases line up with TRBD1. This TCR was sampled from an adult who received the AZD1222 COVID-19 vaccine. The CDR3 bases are TGTGCCAGCAGTTACTCGAGTAAGGGGGCCGGGCAAGAGACCCAGTACTTC. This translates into CASSYSSKGAGQETQYF.